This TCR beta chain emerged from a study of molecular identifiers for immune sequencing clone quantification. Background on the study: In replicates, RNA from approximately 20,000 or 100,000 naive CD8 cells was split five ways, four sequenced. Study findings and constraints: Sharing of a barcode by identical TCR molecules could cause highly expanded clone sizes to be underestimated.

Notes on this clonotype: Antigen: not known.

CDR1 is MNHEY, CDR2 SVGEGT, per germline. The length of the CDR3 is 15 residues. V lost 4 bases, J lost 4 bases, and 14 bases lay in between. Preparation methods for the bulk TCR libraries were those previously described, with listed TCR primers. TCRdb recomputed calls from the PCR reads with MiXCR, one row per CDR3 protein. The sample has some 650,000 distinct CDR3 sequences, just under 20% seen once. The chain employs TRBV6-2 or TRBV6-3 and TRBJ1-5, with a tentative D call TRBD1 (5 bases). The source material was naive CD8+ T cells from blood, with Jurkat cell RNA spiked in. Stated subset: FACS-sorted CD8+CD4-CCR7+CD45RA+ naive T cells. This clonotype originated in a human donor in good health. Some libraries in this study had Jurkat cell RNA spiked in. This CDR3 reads CASSSGRDGNQPQHF. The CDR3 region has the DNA TGTGCCAGCAGTTCCGGCAGGGACGGGAATCAGCCCCAGCATTTT.